These 19 T cell receptor beta chains were all obtained from the same sample, sequenced in a study of blood T cell repertoires in COVID-19. Assay: immunoSEQ multiplex PCR; the TCRdb copy retains only in-frame clones and omits some. The table shows fewer than 180,000 clones, with approximately 88% occurring only once. The sample comprised peripheral blood. These receptors all come from a man aged 70-80 years with acute or convalescent COVID-19.

The CDR3 loop is CASSLSGAGEKLFF. CDR3 nucleotide sequence: TGTGCCAGCAGTTTATCAGGGGCAGGGGAAAAACTGTTTTTT. The chain carries TRBV27 and TRBJ1-4; perhaps TRBD1 as D (5 bases). Germline loops: CDR1 MNHEY, CDR2 SMNVEV (reference sequence). This CDR3 has 14 amino acids. Trimming took 0 bases from V and 8 from J, leaving 10 bases between them.

This chain joins TRBV5-1 and TRBJ1-5; D is perhaps TRBD1 (5 bases). The CDR3 totals 15 residues. V was cut by 4 bases and J by 0 bases, with 11 bases left in between. CDR1 is SGHRS, CDR2 YFSETQ, per germline. In DNA form, the CDR3 reads TGCGCCAGCAGCATTGACAGCTATAGCAATCAGCCCCAGCATTTT. This gives the protein CASSIDSYSNQPQHF.

This chain connects TRBV4-2 to TRBJ2-2, with TRBD2 matching over 13 bases. The CDR3 has 18 amino acids. Germline V lookup: CDR1 LGHNA, CDR2 YNFKEQ. The ends lost 3 bases at V and 1 base at J; junction bases unmatched: 5. The CDR3 is CASSQPGTSGMNTGELFF. The CDR3 DNA reads TGTGCCAGCAGCCAGCCCGGGACTAGCGGGATGAACACCGGGGAGCTGTTTTTT.

The chain recombines TRBV7-6 with TRBJ2-1, with 7 bases identical to TRBD2. This CDR3 spans 18 amino acids. V dropped 1 base and J dropped 0; count of bases not matched to a gene: 9. Looked up from germline, CDR1 is SGHVS and CDR2 is FNYEAQ. This CDR3 reads CASSLDGSSGHSYNEQFF. As DNA, the CDR3 is TGTGCCAGCAGCTTAGATGGGTCTAGCGGCCACTCCTACAATGAGCAGTTCTTC.

V and J are TRBV5-3 and TRBJ1-3; D remains ambiguous. TRBV5-3 is an ORF; its function is uncertain. V was cut by 3 bases and J by 1 base, with 8 bases left in between. The CDR3 length is 14 residues. The CDR3 DNA follows: TGTGCCAGAAGCTCGAGGCGGTCTGGAAACACCATATATTTT. Encoded protein: CARSSRRSGNTIYF.

The J gene is TRBJ1-6, the V gene TRBV6-4; 7 nucleotides align to TRBD1. The CDR3 has 15 amino acids. Germline trimming cut 1 base from V and 10 bases from J; bases unmatched to any gene: 7. The germline V gene has CDR1 MRHNA and CDR2 SNTAGT. The CDR3 region is CASSDFAGGLSPLHF. CDR3 nucleotides: TGTGCCAGCAGTGACTTTGCAGGGGGTCTATCACCCCTCCACTTT.

This rearrangement joins TRBV5-1 to TRBJ2-3; the match to TRBD2 covers 14 bases. Trimming took 0 bases from V and 7 from J; bases not matched to a gene: 1. This CDR3 comprises 15 residues. Germline-derived CDR1 and CDR2 are SGHRS and YFSETQ. The chain's CDR3 is CASSLGLAGGNTQYF. In nucleotides, the CDR3 is TGCGCCAGCAGCTTGGGACTAGCGGGGGGGAATACGCAGTATTTT.

The chain is built from TRBV2 and TRBJ2-4, with 8 bases aligning to TRBD2. The CDR3 sequence is 12 residues long. Trimming removed 1 base from V and 15 bases from J; junction bases left unmatched: 5. The germline V gene has CDR1 SNHLY and CDR2 FYNNEI. The CDR3: CASSEVVAGTYF. The CDR3 region has the DNA TGTGCCAGCAGTGAAGTGGTAGCGGGAACGTACTTC.

This clone was observed at least ten times. This chain uses TRBV11-2 with TRBJ2-7, with 7 bases aligning to TRBD1. V was pared by 1 base and J by 1 base, with 13 bases of the junction left unmatched. The CDR3 spans 18 residues. Germline V lookup: CDR1 SGHAT, CDR2 FQNNGV. The DNA for the CDR3 is TGTGCCAGCAGCTTAGCCAATCGACAGGGTGTCAAGTCCTACGAGCAGTACTTC. Translated, it gives CASSLANRQGVKSYEQYF.

The V and J genes are TRBV28 and TRBJ1-1; D is perhaps TRBD1 (5 bases). V was trimmed by 5 bases and J by 11 bases, leaving 18 bases between them. The CDR3 spans 13 residues. Germline CDR1 reads MDHEN; CDR2 reads SYDVKM. Written as DNA, the CDR3 is TGTGCCAGCAGTGCCTGGGACTCCCGGGCGGCTTTCTTT. Translating it yields CASSAWDSRAAFF.

The chain employs TRBV7-2 and TRBJ2-5; 9 bases match TRBD1. With 5 bases clipped from V and 5 bases from J, the junction kept 12 bases outside the gene matches. The CDR3 is made up of 16 amino acids. The germline V gene encodes CDR1 SGHTA and CDR2 FQGNSA. CDR3 region: CASSPSRQGGRETQYF. CDR3 DNA: TGTGCCAGCAGCCCCTCCCGACAGGGGGGAAGGGAGACCCAGTACTTC.

The chain employs TRBV7-9 and TRBJ1-1, with 11 nucleotides matching TRBD1. Unmatched junction bases numbered 1, after V lost 4 bases and J lost 3 bases. Per germline, CDR1 SEHNR and CDR2 FQNEAQ (reference sequence). The CDR3 runs 14 residues. The CDR3 nucleotides read TGTGCCAGCAGCTCGGGACAGGGGGACACTGAAGCTTTCTTT. This encodes CASSSGQGDTEAFF. Full variable domain (missing parts from reference TRBV7-9 and TRBJ1-1): DTGVSQNPRHKITKRGQNVTFRCDPISEHNRLYWYRQTLGQGPEFLTYFQNEAQLEKSRLLSDRFSAERPKGSFSTLEIQRTEQGDSAMYLCASSSGQGDTEAFFGQGTRLTVV.

J is TRBJ2-7 and V is TRBV20-1; D unclear. CDR3 length equals 14 residues. Trimming shortened V by 3 bases and J by 2 bases, and 14 bases separated the two germline ends. The germline gives CDR1 DFQATT, CDR2 SNEGSKA (reference sequence). CDR3 sequence reads: CSASFRQRTYEQYF. DNA for the CDR3: TGCAGTGCTAGTTTCCGGCAGCGTACCTACGAGCAGTACTTC.

The V and J genes are TRBV5-1 and TRBJ1-3; D ambiguous. Trimming stripped 0 bases from V and 1 base from J, with 8 bases between. This CDR3 has 15 amino acids. CDR1 is SGHRS and CDR2 is YFSETQ in the germline V gene. The CDR3, as DNA: TGCGCCAGCAGCTTGGGGCAGGTTTCTGGAAACACCATATATTTT. Its protein is CASSLGQVSGNTIYF.

The chain recombines TRBV29-1 with TRBJ1-1; D might be TRBD1 (5 bases). This CDR3 is built from 10 residues. Trimming removed 5 bases from V and 11 bases from J, with 12 bases in between. Germline CDR1 reads SQVTM; CDR2 reads ANQGSEA. CDR3 amino acids: CSVREGRAFF. CDR3 nucleotide sequence: TGCAGCGTTCGGGAGGGGAGGGCTTTCTTT.

This clone came up a few times. V is TRBV6-6 and J is TRBJ1-5; D call uncertain. V lost 0 bases and J 4 bases, leaving 7 bases between the germline ends. This CDR3 has 14 residues. Germline CDR1 and CDR2: MNHNY and SVGAGI (reference sequence). As DNA, the CDR3 is TGTGCCAGCAGTTACTCGGACTGGAATCAGCCCCAGCATTTT. It is translated as CASSYSDWNQPQHF.

The chain recombines TRBV5-1 with TRBJ2-5; 11 bases align to TRBD1. Germline V gives CDR1 SGHRS, CDR2 YFSETQ. V shed 4 bases and J 4 bases; nucleotides not matched to a gene: 9. This CDR3 has 16 residues. CDR3 sequence reads: CASSINPGQGVETQYF. As DNA, the CDR3 is TGCGCCAGCAGCATAAATCCGGGACAGGGGGTAGAGACCCAGTACTTC. Full variable domain (outside the CDR3, taken from reference TRBV5-1 and TRBJ2-5): KAGVTQTPRYLIKTRGQQVTLSCSPISGHRSVSWYQQTPGQGLQFLFEYFSETQRNKGNFPGRFSGRQFSNSRSEMNVSTLELGDSALYLCASSINPGQGVETQYFGPGTRLLVL.

This sequence joins TRBV19 and TRBJ1-5; maybe TRBD1 (6 bases). Germline V gene sequence: CDR1 LNHDA, CDR2 SQIVND (reference sequence). The CDR3 has 16 amino acids. V gave up 7 bases and J gave up 4 bases, with 20 bases separating them. The CDR3 sequence: CASKQLTGSWNQPQHF. Written as DNA, the CDR3 is TGTGCCAGTAAACAGCTAACAGGGAGTTGGAATCAGCCCCAGCATTTT.

This chain uses TRBV7-9 with TRBJ2-7, with 13 bases matching TRBD2. CDR3 size: 15 residues. The V gene end was trimmed by 5 bases and the J gene end by 2 bases; junction bases not matched to a gene: 3. Germline V gives CDR1 SEHNR, CDR2 FQNEAQ (reference sequence). CDR3 residues: CASSRGTSGAYEQYF. The DNA of the CDR3 is TGTGCCAGCAGCCGGGGGACTAGCGGGGCCTACGAGCAGTACTTC.